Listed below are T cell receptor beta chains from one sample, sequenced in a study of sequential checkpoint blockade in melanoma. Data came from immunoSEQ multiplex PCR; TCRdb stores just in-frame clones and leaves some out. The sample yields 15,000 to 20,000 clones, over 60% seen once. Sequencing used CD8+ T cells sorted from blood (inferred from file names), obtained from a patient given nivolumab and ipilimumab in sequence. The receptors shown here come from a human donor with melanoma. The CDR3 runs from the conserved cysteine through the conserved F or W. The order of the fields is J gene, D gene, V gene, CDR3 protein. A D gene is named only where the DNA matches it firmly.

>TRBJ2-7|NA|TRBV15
CATSREVRSGAWYEQYF
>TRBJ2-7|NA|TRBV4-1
CASSGGTLNYEQYF
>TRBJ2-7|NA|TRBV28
CASSPRDLGEAGVEQYF
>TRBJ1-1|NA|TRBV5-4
CASSQVRDSAEAFF
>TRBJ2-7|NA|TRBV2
CASSEEVGLNYEQYF
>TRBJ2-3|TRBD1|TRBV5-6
CASSPGTGEDTQYF
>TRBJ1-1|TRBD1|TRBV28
CASSLRQGWNTEAFF
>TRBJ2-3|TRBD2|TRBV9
CASSAGGSGTDTQYF
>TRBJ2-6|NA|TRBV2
CASSPRASGANVLTF
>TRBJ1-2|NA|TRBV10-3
CAISETGKNYGYTF
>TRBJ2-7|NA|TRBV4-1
CASSQLGDYEQYF
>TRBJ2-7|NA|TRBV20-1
CSARDYYEQYF
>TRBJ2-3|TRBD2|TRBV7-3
CASSLGYGLAADTQYF
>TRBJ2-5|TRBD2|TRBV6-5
CASSSSGGRAETQYF
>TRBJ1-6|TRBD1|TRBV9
CASSGPGTGGSPLHF
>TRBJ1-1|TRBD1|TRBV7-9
CASSQRQGATDTEAFF
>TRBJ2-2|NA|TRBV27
CASSLSIGAGELFF
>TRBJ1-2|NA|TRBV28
CASRSSPKLAYGYTF
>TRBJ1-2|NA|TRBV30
CAWRSERVPRSREDYGYTF
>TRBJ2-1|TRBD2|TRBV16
CASSQLAGGHNEQFF
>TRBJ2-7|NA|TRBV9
CASSPGQSYEQYF
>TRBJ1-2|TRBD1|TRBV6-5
CASSQQGNYGYTF
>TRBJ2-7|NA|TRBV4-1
CASSQERGPYEQYF
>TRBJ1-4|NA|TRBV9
CASSVGRDEKLFF
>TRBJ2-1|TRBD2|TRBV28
CASSLLAGVPEQFF
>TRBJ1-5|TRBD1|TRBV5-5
CASSSPGGSNQPQHF